One and the same sample provided the 3 T cell receptor beta chains below, sequenced in a study of blood T cell repertoires in COVID-19. Profiled with immunoSEQ multiplex PCR; TCRdb holds only in-frame clones, not every one. This table holds fewer than 200,000 clones, about four fifths found once. Sequencing input: PBMCs or T cells enriched from blood (not recorded which). The receptors stem from a woman aged 45-59 years in a cohort exposed to, infected with or recovered from COVID-19 (not recorded which).

Only one count was recorded for this clone. The chain carries TRBV10-3 and TRBJ1-1; D is perhaps TRBD1 (6 bases). The V and J ends lost 3 bases and 4 bases respectively, with 12 bases between them. Germline V gene sequence: CDR1 ENHRY, CDR2 SYGVKD. This CDR3 region has 14 residues. The CDR3 spells CAISDSGVSTEAFF. As DNA, the CDR3 is TGTGCCATCAGTGACTCAGGGGTAAGCACTGAAGCTTTCTTT.

This clone was detected only once. The genes are TRBV4-3 and TRBJ2-3; maybe TRBD2 (6 bases). Trimming left V 1 base short and J 6 bases short, with 8 bases between. The CDR3 totals 13 residues. Germline values: CDR1 LGHNA, CDR2 YSLEER. The CDR3 DNA reads as TGCGCCAGCAGCCAAGTGGGGACTGATACGCAGTATTTT. Encoded protein: CASSQVGTDTQYF.

This chain connects TRBV7-8 to TRBJ2-2; the D is unclear. V was clipped by 6 bases and J by 4 bases, with 18 bases between them. The germline V gene has CDR1 SGHVS and CDR2 FQNEAQ. CDR3 length: 16 amino acids. The CDR3 DNA is TGTGCCAGCAGACTAAGTGGGTCTGCTTTCACCGGGGAGCTGTTTTTT. Its translation is CASRLSGSAFTGELFF.